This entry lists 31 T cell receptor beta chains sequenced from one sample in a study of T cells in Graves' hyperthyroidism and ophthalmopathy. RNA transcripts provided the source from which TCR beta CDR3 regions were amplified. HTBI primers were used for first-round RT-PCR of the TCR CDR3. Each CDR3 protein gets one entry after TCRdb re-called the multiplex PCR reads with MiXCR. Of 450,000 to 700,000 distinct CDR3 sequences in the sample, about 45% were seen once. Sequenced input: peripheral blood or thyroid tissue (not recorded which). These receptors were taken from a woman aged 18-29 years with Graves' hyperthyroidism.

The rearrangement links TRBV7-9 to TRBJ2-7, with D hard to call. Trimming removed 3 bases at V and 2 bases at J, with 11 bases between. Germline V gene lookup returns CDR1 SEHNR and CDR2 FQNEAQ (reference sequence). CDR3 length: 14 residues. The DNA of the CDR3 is TGTGCCAGCAGCTTGTTCCTAATTCCCTACGAGCAGTACTTC. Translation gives CASSLFLIPYEQYF.

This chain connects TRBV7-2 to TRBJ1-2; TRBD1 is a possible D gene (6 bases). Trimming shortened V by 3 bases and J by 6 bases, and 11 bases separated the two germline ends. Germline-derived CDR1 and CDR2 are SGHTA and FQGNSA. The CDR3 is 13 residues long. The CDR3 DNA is TGTGCCAGCAGCTTGGGGGCTAGTGATGGCTACACCTTC. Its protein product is CASSLGASDGYTF.

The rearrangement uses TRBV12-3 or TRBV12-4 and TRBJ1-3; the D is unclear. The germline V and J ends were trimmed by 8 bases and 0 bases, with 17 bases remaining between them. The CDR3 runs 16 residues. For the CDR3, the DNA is TGTGCCAGCTCACCATCGTGGGGAAGCTCTGGAAACACCATATATTTT. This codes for CASSPSWGSSGNTIYF.

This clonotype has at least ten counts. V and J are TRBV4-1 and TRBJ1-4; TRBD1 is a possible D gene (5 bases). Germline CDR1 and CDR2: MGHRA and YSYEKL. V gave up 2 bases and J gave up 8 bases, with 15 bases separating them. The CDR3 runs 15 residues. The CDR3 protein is CASSQRGTGGEKLFF. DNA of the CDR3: TGCGCCAGCAGCCAACGTGGGACCGGCGGGGAAAAACTGTTTTTT.

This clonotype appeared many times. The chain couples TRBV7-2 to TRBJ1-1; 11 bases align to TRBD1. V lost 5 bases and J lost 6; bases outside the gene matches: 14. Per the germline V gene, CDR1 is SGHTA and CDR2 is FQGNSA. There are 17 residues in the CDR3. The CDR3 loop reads CASSIYSDRGRDPEAFF. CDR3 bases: TGTGCCAGCAGCATATATTCGGACAGGGGGCGCGACCCTGAAGCTTTCTTT. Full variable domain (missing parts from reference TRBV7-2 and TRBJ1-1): GAGVSQSPSNKVTEKGKDVELRCDPISGHTALYWYRQSLGQGLEFLIYFQGNSAPDKSGLPSDRFSAERTGGSVSTLTIQRTQQEDSAVYLCASSIYSDRGRDPEAFFGQGTRLTVV.

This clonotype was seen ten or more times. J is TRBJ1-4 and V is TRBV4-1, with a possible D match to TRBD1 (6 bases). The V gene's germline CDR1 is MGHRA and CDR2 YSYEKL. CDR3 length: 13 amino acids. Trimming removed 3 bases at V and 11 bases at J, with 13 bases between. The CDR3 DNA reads TGCGCCAGCAGCCACTGGACCGACAGGAAACTGTTTTTT. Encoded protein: CASSHWTDRKLFF.

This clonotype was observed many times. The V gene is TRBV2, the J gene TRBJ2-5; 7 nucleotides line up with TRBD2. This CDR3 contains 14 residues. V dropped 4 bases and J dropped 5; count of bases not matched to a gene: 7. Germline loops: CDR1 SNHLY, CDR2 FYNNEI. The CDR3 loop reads CASSAGGPGETQYF. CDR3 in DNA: TGTGCCAGCAGTGCGGGGGGTCCTGGGGAGACCCAGTACTTC.

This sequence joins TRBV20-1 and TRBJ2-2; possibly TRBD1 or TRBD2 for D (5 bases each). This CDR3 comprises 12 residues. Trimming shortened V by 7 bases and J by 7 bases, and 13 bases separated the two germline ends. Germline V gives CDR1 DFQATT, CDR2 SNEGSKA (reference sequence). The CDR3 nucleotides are TGCAGTGTGGGACGGTTGGTCGGGGAGCTGTTTTTT. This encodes CSVGRLVGELFF.

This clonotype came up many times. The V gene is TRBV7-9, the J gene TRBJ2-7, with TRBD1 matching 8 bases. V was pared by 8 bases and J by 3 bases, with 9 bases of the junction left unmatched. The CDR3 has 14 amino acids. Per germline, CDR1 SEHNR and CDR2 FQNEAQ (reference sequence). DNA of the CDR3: TGTGCCAGCGGTACTTCCGGGACAGGCTACGAGCAGTACTTC. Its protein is CASGTSGTGYEQYF. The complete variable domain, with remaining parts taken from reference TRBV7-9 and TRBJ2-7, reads DTGVSQNPRHKITKRGQNVTFRCDPISEHNRLYWYRQTLGQGPEFLTYFQNEAQLEKSRLLSDRFSAERPKGSFSTLEIQRTEQGDSAMYLCASGTSGTGYEQYFGPGTRLTVT.

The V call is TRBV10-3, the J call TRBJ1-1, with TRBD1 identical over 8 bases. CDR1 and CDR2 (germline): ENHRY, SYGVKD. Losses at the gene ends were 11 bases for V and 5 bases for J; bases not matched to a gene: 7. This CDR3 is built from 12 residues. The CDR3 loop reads CAPGQGQTEAFF. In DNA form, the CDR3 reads TGTGCCCCTGGACAGGGTCAGACTGAAGCTTTCTTT.

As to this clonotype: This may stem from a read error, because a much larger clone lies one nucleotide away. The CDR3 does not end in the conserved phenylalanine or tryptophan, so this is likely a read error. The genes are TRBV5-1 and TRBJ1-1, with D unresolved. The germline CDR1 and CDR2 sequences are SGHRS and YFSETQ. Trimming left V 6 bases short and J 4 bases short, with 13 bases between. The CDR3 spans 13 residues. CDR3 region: CASIPRDSTEAFL. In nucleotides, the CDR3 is TGCGCCAGCATCCCTAGGGATTCCACTGAAGCTTTCCTT.

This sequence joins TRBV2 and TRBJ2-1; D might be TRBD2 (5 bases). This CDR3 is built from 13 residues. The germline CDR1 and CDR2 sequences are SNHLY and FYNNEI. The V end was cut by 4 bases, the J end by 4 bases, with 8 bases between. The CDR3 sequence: CASSVLDYNEQFF. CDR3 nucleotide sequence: TGTGCCAGCAGTGTACTAGATTACAATGAGCAGTTCTTC.

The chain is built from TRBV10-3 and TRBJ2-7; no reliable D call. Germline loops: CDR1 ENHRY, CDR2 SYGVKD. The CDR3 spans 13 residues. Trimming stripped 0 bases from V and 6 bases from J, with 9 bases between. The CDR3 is CAISESKQLEQYF. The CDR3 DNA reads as TGTGCCATCAGTGAGTCGAAGCAGCTCGAGCAGTACTTC.

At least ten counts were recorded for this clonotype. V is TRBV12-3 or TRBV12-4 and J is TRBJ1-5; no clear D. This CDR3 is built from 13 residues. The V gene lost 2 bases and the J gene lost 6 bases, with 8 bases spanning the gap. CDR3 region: CASSLSKGQPQHF. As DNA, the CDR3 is TGTGCCAGCAGTTTATCTAAGGGTCAGCCCCAGCATTTT.

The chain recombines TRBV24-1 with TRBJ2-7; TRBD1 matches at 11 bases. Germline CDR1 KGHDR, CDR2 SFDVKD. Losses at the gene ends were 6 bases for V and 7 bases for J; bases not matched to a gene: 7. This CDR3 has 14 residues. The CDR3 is CATSYPDRGPEQYF. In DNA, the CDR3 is TGTGCCACCAGTTACCCGGACAGGGGGCCAGAGCAGTACTTC.

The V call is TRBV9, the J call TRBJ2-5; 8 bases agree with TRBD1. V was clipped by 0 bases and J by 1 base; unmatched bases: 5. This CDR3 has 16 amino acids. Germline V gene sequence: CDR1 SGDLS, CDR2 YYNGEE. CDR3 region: CASSVAQGGIQETQYF. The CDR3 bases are TGTGCCAGCAGCGTAGCACAGGGGGGTATCCAAGAGACCCAGTACTTC.

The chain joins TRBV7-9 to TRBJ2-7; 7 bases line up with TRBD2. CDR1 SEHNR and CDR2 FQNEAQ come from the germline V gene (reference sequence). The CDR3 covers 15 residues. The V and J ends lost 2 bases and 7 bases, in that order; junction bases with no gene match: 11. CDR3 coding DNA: TGTGCCAGCAGCTTAATTGGACTAGGGGCCAATGAGCAGTACTTC. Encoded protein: CASSLIGLGANEQYF.

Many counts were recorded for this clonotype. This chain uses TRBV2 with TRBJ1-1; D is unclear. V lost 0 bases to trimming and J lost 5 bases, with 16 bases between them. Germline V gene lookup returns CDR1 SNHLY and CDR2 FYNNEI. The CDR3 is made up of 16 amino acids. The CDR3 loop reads CASSEAFVSTRTEAFF. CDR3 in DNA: TGTGCCAGCAGTGAAGCATTCGTCTCTACTAGAACTGAAGCTTTCTTT.

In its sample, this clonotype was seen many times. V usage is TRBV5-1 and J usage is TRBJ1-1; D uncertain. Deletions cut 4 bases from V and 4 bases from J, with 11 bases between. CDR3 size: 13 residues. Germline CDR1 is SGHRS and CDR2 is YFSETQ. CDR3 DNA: TGCGCCAGCAGCGGAGAGGGAGGCACTGAAGCTTTCTTT. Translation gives CASSGEGGTEAFF.

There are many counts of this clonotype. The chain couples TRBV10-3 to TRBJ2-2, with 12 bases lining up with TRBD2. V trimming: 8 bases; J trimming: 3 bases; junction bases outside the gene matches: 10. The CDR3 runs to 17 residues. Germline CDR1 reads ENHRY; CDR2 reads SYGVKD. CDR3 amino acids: CAIASGRESFDTGELFF. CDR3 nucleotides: TGTGCCATCGCTAGCGGGAGGGAAAGCTTTGACACCGGGGAGCTGTTTTTT.

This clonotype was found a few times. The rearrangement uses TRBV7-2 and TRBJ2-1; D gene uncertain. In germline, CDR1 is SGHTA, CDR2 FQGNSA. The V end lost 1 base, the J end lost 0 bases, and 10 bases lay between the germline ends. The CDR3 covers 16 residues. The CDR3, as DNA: TGTGCCAGCAGCTTAGACTCTTCAGGCTCCTACAATGAGCAGTTCTTC. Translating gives CASSLDSSGSYNEQFF.

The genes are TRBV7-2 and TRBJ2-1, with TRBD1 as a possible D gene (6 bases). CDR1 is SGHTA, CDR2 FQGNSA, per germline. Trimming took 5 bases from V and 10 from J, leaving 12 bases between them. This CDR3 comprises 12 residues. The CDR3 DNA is TGTGCCAGCAGCGCCTCCGGGACAGAGCAGTTCTTC. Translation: CASSASGTEQFF.

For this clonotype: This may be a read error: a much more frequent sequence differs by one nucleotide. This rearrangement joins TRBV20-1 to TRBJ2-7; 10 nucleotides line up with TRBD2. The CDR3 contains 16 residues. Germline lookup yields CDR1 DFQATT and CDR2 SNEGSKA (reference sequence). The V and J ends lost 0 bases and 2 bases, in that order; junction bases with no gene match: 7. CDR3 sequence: CSARDKKREGPYEQYF. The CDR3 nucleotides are TGCAGTGCTAGAGATAAGAAGCGGGAGGGCCCCTACGAGCAGTACTTC.

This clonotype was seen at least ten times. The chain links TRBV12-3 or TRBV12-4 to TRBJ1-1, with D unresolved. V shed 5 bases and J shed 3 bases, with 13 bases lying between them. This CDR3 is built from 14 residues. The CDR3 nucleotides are TGTGCCAGCAGTGCCTCGGACGGTGACACTGAAGCTTTCTTT. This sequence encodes CASSASDGDTEAFF.

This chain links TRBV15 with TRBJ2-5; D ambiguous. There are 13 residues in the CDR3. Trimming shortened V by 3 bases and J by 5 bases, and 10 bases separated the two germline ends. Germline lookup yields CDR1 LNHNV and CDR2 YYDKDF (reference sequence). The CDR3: CATSSVGMETQYF. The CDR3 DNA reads TGTGCCACCAGCAGCGTAGGTATGGAGACCCAGTACTTC. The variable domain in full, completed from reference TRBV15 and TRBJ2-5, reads DAMVIQNPRYQVTQFGKPVTLSCSQTLNHNVMYWYQQKSSQAPKLLFHYYDKDFNNEADTPDNFQSRRPNTSFCFLDIRSPGLGDTAMYLCATSSVGMETQYFGPGTRLLVL.

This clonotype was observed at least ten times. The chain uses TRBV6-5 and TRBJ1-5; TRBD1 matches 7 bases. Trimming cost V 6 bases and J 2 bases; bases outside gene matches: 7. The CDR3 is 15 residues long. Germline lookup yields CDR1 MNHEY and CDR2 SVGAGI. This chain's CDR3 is CASSLTGAGNQPQHF. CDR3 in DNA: TGTGCCAGCAGCCTTACAGGGGCGGGCAATCAGCCCCAGCATTTT.

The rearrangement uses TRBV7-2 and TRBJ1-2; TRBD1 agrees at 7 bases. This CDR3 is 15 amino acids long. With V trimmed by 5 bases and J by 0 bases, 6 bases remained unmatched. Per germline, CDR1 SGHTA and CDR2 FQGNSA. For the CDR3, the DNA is TGTGCCAGCAGCCTCCAGGGGGGGTCTAACTATGGCTACACCTTC. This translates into CASSLQGGSNYGYTF.

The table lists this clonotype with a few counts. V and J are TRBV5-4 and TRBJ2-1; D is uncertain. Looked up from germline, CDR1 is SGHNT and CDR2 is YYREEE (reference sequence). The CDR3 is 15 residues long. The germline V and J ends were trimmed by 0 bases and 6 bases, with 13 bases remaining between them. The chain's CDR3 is CASSLGGRTANEQFF. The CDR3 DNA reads TGTGCCAGCAGCTTGGGGGGTCGGACGGCCAATGAGCAGTTCTTC.

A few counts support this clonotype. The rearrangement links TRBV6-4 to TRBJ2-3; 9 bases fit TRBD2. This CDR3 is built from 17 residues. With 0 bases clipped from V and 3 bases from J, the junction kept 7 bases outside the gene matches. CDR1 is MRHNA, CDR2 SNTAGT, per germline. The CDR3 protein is CASSDSLAGARTDTQYF. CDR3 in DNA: TGTGCCAGCAGTGACTCCTTAGCGGGAGCTAGGACAGATACGCAGTATTTT.

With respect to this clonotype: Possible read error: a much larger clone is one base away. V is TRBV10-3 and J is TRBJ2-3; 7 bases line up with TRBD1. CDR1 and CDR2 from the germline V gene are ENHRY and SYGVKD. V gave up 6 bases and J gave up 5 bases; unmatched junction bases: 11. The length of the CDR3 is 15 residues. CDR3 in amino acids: CAISSLGQTLDTQYF. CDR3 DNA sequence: TGTGCCATCAGCAGCCTGGGACAGACCCTAGATACGCAGTATTTT.

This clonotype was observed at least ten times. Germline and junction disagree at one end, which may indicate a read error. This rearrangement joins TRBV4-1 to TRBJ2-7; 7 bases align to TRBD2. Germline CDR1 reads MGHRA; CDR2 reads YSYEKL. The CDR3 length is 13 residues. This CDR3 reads CASSQRGSYEQYF. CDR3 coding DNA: TGTGCCAGCAGCCAGCGGGGCTCCTACGAGCAGTACTTC.